The clone carrying this T cell receptor (beta chain) was recorded many times. The V end was cut by 1 base, the J end by 7 bases, with 11 bases between. Germline CDR1 reads KGHSH; CDR2 reads LQKENI. The length of the CDR3 is 13 residues. This sample was included in a study of regulatory T cells in long-lasting Graves disease. The time point: newly diagnosed GD, antithyroid drugs for less than 3 months. The TCR library was made from RNA that had been extracted from PBMCs in TRIzol. Construction of the TCR beta libraries employed iRepertoire HTBI primers in conjunction with Arm-PCR of CDR3 regions. TCRdb reprocessed the multiplex PCR reads via MiXCR and lists one record per CDR3 protein. This sample carries about 220,000 distinct CDR3 sequences, roughly 19% of them seen once, and the ten largest clones take approximately 12%. Separately, the same data were catalogued under a study of T cells in Graves' hyperthyroidism and ophthalmopathy. From that report: HTBI primers were used for first-round RT-PCR of the TCR CDR3. A model of 13 V-J features distinguished ophthalmopathy from stable hyperthyroidism.

The rearrangement uses TRBV18 and TRBJ2-7; D is perhaps TRBD2 (6 bases). This specimen was peripheral blood mononuclear cells (PBMCs), taken at new diagnosis, from a patient treated with antithyroid drugs. The receptor was isolated from a woman in her twenties or thirties with Graves disease. The DNA for the CDR3 is TGTGCCAGCTCACCACAGACTAGGCGGGAGCAGTACTTC. Residues: CASSPQTRREQYF. Combining the CDR3 with reference TRBV18 and TRBJ2-7 gives the whole variable domain NAGVMQNPRHLVRRRGQEARLRCSPMKGHSHVYWYRQLPEEGLKFMVYLQKENIIDESGMPKERFSAEFPKEGPSILRIQQVVRGDSAAYFCASSPQTRREQYFGPGTRLTVT.